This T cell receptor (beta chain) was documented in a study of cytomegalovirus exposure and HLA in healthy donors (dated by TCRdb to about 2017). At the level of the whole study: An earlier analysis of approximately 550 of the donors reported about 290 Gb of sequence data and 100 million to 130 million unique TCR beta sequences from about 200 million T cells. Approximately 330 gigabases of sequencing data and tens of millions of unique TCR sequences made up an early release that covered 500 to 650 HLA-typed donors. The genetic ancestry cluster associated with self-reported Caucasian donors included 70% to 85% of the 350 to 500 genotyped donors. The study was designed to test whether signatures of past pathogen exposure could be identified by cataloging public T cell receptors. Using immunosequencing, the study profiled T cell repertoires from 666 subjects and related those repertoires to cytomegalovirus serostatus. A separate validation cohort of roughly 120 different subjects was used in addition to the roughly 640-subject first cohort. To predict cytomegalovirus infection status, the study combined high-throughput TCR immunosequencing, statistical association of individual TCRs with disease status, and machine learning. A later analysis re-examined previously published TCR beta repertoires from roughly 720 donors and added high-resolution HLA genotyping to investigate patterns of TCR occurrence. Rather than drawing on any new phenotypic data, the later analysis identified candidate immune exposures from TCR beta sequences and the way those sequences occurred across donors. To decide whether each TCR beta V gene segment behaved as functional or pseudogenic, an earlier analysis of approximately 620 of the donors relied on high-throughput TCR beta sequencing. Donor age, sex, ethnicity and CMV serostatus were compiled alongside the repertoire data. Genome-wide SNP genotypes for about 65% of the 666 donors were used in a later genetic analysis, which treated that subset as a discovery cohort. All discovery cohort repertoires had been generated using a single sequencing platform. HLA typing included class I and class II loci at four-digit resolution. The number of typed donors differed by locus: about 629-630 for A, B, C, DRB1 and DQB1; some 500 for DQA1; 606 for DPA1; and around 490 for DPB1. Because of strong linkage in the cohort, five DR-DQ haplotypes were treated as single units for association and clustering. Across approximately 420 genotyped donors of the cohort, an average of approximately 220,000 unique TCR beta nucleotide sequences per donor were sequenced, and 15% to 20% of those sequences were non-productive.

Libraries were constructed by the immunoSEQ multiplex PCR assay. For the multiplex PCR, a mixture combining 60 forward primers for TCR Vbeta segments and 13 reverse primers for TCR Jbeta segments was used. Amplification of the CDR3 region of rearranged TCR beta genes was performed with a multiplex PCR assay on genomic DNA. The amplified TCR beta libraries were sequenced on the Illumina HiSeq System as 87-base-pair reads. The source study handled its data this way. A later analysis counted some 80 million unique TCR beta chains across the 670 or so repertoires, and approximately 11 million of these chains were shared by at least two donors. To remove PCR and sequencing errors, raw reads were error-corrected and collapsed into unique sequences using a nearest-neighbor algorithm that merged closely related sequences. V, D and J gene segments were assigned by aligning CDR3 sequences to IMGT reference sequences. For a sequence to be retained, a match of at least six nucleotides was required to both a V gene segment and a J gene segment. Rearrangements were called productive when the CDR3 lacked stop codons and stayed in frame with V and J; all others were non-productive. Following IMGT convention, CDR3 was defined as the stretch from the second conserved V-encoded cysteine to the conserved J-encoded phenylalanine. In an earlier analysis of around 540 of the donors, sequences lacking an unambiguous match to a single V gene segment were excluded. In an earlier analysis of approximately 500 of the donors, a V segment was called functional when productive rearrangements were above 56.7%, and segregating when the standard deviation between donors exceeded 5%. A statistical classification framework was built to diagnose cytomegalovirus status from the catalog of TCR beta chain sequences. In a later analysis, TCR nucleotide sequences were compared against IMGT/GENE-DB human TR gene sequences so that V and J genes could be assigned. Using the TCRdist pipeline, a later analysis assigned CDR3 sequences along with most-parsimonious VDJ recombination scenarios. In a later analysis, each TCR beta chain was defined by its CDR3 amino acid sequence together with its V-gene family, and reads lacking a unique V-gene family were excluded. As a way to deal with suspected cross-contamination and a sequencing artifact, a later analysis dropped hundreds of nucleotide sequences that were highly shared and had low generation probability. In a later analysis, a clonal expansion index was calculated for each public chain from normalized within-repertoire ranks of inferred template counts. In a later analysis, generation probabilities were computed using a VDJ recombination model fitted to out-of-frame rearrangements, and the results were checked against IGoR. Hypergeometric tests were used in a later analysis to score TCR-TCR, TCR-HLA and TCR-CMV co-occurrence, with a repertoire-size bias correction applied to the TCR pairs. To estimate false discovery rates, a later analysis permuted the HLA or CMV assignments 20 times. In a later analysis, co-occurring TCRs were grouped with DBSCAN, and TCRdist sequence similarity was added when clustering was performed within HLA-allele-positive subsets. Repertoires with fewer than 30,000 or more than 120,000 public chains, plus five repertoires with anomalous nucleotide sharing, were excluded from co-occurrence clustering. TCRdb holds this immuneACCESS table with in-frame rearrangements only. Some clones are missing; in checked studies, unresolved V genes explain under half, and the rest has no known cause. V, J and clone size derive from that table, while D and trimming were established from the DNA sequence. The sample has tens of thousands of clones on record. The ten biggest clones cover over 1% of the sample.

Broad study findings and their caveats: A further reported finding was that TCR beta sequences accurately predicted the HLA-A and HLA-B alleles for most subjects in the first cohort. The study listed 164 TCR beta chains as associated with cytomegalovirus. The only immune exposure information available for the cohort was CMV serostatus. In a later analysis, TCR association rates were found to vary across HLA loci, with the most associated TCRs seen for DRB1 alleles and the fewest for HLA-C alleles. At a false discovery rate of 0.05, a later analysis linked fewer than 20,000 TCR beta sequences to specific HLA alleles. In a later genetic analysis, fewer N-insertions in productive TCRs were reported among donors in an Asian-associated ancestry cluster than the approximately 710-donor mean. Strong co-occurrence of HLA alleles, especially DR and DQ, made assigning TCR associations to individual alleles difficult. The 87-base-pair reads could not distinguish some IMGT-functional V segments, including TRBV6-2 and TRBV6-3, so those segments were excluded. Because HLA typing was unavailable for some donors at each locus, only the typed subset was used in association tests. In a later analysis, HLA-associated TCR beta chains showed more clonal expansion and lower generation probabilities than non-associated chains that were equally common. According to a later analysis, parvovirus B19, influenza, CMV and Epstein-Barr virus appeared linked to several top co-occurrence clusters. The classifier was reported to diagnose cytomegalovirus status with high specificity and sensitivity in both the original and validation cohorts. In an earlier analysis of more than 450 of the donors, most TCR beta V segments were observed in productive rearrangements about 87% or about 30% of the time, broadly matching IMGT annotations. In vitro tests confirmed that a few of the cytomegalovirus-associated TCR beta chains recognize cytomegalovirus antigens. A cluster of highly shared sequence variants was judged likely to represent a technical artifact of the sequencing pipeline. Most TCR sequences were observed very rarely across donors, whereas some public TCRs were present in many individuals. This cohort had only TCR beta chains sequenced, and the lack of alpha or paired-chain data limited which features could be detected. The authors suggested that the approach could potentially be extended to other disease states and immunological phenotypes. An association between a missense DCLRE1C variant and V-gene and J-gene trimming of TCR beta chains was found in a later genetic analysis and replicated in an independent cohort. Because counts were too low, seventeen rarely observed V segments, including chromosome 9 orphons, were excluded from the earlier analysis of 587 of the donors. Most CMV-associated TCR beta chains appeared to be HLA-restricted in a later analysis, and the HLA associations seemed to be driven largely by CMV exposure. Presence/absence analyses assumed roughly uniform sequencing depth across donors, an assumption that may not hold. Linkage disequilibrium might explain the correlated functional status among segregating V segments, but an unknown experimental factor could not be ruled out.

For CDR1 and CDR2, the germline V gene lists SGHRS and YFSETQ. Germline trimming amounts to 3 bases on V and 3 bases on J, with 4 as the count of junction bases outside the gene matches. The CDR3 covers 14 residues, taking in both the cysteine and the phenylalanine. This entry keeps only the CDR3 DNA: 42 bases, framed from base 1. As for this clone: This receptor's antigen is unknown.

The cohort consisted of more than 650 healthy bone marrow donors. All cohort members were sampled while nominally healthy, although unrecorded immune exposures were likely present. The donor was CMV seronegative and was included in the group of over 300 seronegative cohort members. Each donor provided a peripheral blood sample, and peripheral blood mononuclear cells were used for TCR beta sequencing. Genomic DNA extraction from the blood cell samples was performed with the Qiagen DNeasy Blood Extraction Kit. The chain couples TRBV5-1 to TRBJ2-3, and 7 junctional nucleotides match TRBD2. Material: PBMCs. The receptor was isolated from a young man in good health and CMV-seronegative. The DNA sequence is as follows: TGCGCCAGCAGCTCGGATAGCGGGACAGATACGCAGTATTTT. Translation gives CASSSDSGTDTQYF.